This T cell receptor (beta chain) was recorded in a study of CD8 T cells in Susac syndrome. Trimming took 3 bases from V and 0 from J, leaving 9 bases between them. Germline V gene sequence: CDR1 SNHLY, CDR2 FYNNEI. This CDR3 region has 15 residues. Reverse transcription of roughly 0.45 to 1 ug RNA used random hexamers. TCRdb reprocessed the immunoSEQ multiplex PCR reads via MiXCR and lists one record per CDR3 protein. The table lists about 76,000 distinct CDR3 sequences, 80% to 95% of them singletons. The sequencing input was CD8+ T cells from PBMCs. The V call is TRBV2, the J call TRBJ1-5; maybe TRBD1 (5 bases). This TCR came from a human donor with Susac syndrome. This CDR3 reads CASSEWGNSNQPQHF. DNA for the CDR3: TGTGCCAGCAGTGAGTGGGGGAATAGCAATCAGCCCCAGCATTTT. The full variable domain, its missing parts supplied by reference TRBV2 and TRBJ1-5, is EPEVTQTPSHQVTQMGQEVILRCVPISNHLYFYWYRQILGQKVEFLVSFYNNEISEKSEIFDDQFSVERPDGSNFTLKIRSTKLEDSAMYFCASSEWGNSNQPQHFGDGTRLSIL.